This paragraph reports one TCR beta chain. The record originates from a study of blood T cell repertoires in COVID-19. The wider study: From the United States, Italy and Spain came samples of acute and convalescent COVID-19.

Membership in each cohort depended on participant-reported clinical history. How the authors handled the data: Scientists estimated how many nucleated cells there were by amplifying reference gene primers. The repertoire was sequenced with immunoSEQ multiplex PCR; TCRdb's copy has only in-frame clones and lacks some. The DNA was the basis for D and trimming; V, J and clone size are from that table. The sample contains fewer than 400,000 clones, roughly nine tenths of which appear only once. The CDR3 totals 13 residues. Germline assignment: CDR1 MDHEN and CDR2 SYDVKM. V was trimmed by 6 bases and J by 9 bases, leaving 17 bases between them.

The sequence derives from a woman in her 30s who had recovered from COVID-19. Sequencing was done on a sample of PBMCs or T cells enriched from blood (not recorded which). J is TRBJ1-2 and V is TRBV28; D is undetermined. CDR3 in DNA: TGTGCCAGCAGGCTTCCCGCCTCCGGTAGCTACACCTTC. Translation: CASRLPASGSYTF.